The entry that follows covers one TCR beta chain sequence. Its cognate antigen is unknown. TCRdb re-analysed the 5' RACE reads in MiXCR, keeping a single row per CDR3 protein. The sample holds more than 650,000 distinct CDR3 sequences; around 6.1% are singletons and the top ten take about 1.8%. Every one of the donors was a healthy Caucasian. The data stem from a study of identical twins. Notes on the study in general: Twin-shared out-of-frame alpha sequences showed excess low generation probability. Insertion counts were lower in abundant cord blood beta clonotypes, a trend that memory repertoires did not show.

The source is a man between 18 and 29 years old in good health. Source material: naive T cells sorted from blood.

CDR3 nucleotide sequence: TGTGCCAGCAGCTTACGGGGGCACGGCAATCAGCCCCAGCATTTT. Protein sequence: CASSLRGHGNQPQHF. The genes are TRBV11-2 and TRBJ1-5; a possible D gene is TRBD1 (6 bases). This CDR3 is 15 amino acids long. V dropped 2 bases and J dropped 2 bases, with 10 bases sitting between them. Germline-derived CDR1 and CDR2 are SGHAT and FQNNGV.